The 14 T cell receptor beta chains reported below all come from one sample, sequenced in a study of blood T cell repertoires in COVID-19. Produced via immunoSEQ multiplex PCR; TCRdb's table is partial and in-frame only. Here the sample spans about 160,000 clones, over 70% being singletons. Sequencing input: peripheral blood. The receptors derive from a woman between 55 and 75 years old with acute or convalescent COVID-19.

This clone has only a few counts. The chain employs TRBV7-9 and TRBJ2-2, with D hard to call. CDR3 length equals 14 residues. CDR1 SEHNR and CDR2 FQNEAQ come from the germline V gene (reference sequence). The V and J ends lost 5 bases and 5 bases respectively, with 12 bases between them. The CDR3 region is CASSHGQSTGELFF. CDR3 coding DNA: TGTGCCAGCAGCCATGGGCAGTCAACCGGGGAGCTGTTTTTT.

The genes are TRBV18 and TRBJ1-1, with 8 positions matching TRBD1. Germline CDR1 KGHSH, CDR2 LQKENI. This CDR3 has 15 residues. The junction had 7 bases not matched to a gene; V was cut back by 3 bases and J by 4 bases. CDR3 nucleotides: TGTGCCAGCTCACCCGGACAGGGAGTCGTCACTGAAGCTTTCTTT. Its translation is CASSPGQGVVTEAFF.

The genes are TRBV6-4 and TRBJ1-5; 9 positions agree with TRBD1. The CDR3 is 15 residues long. Germline lookup yields CDR1 MRHNA and CDR2 SNTAGT. V gave up 2 bases and J gave up 7 bases; unmatched junction bases: 6. The CDR3 sequence is CASSDNRDRDQPQHF. CDR3 bases: TGTGCCAGCAGTGACAACCGGGACAGGGACCAGCCCCAGCATTTT.

This sequence joins TRBV7-2 and TRBJ1-1; 8 positions agree with TRBD1. The V segment lost 3 bases and the J segment 4 bases; nucleotides outside the gene matches: 7. The CDR3 covers 15 residues. The germline V gene encodes CDR1 SGHTA and CDR2 FQGNSA. This CDR3 reads CASSFQQGAGTEAFF. CDR3 DNA: TGTGCCAGCAGCTTTCAGCAGGGGGCGGGCACTGAAGCTTTCTTT.

The chain carries TRBV6-4 and TRBJ1-5; D not certain. CDR1 and CDR2 from the germline V gene are MRHNA and SNTAGT. Trimming removed 0 bases from V and 2 bases from J, with 11 bases in between. This CDR3 comprises 16 residues. Here the CDR3 reads CASSDSDGMGNQPQHF. The CDR3 DNA reads TGTGCCAGCAGTGACTCGGACGGGATGGGCAATCAGCCCCAGCATTTT.

The rearrangement links TRBV5-1 to TRBJ2-1; the match to TRBD2 covers 7 bases. The CDR3 covers 15 residues. V gave up 0 bases and J gave up 5 bases; unmatched junction bases: 5. Germline CDR1 SGHRS, CDR2 YFSETQ. CDR3 nucleotide sequence: TGCGCCAGCAGCTTGGCAGCCGGGGGGAACAATGAGCAGTTCTTC. This gives the protein CASSLAAGGNNEQFF.

The chain carries TRBV7-2 and TRBJ2-5; maybe TRBD1 (6 bases). CDR1 and CDR2 (germline): SGHTA, FQGNSA. The ends were cut back, 6 bases at V and 4 bases at J, with 12 bases in the middle. The CDR3 contains 13 residues. The CDR3 region has the DNA TGTGCCAGCAGATCAGGGGTTCGAGAGACCCAGTACTTC. Amino acid sequence: CASRSGVRETQYF.

The chain couples TRBV2 to TRBJ1-5; TRBD1 might be the D (6 bases). V was shortened by 4 bases and J by 1 base, with 11 bases between the two germline ends. CDR3 length equals 15 residues. CDR1 and CDR2 from the germline V gene are SNHLY and FYNNEI. CDR3 sequence: CASSVGAGSNQPQHF. CDR3 DNA sequence: TGTGCCAGCAGTGTGGGGGCTGGGAGCAATCAGCCCCAGCATTTT.

This chain links TRBV5-1 with TRBJ1-1, with D possibly being TRBD1 (6 bases). Trimming stripped 2 bases from V and 4 bases from J, with 12 bases between. Germline V gene data show CDR1 as SGHRS and CDR2 as YFSETQ. This CDR3 is 14 amino acids long. DNA of the CDR3: TGCGCCAGCAGCTTCCCCGGGACACTCACTGAAGCTTTCTTT. This translates into CASSFPGTLTEAFF.

V is TRBV7-9 and J is TRBJ2-5; 9 bases agree with TRBD2. Germline V CDR1 and CDR2: SEHNR, FQNEAQ (reference sequence). The CDR3 totals 14 residues. After removal of 2 bases from V and 4 bases from J, the junction contained 2 bases not matched to a gene. CDR3 coding DNA: TGTGCCAGCAGCTTACTAGCGGGGCCAGAGACCCAGTACTTC. Its protein product is CASSLLAGPETQYF.

This clone was observed a single time. This chain links TRBV3-1 (or the pseudogene TRBV3-2) with TRBJ2-5; TRBD2 agrees at 14 bases. The CDR3 is 18 amino acids. Trimming at V came to 0 bases and at J to 1 base, leaving 4 bases not matched to a gene. Germline CDR1 is LGHDT and CDR2 is YNNKEL (reference sequence). The DNA for the CDR3 is TGTGCCAGCAGCCAAGACCCGGGACTAGCGGGGGCCCAAGAGACCCAGTACTTC. Translated, it gives CASSQDPGLAGAQETQYF.

This clone was seen only a few times. The chain has TRBV3-1 (or the pseudogene TRBV3-2) and TRBJ2-5; 8 nucleotides agree with TRBD1. V shed 6 bases and J 7 bases; nucleotides not matched to a gene: 7. The CDR3 loop spans 13 amino acids. Germline CDR1 LGHDT, CDR2 YNNKEL (reference sequence). This CDR3 reads CASSHRGKGTQYF. CDR3 DNA: TGTGCCAGCAGTCACAGGGGGAAGGGGACCCAGTACTTC.

This clone was found a few times. The V gene is TRBV3-1 (or the pseudogene TRBV3-2), the J gene TRBJ1-5; no reliable D call. This CDR3 spans 14 amino acids. The V and J ends lost 2 bases and 6 bases respectively, with 11 bases between them. In germline, CDR1 is LGHDT, CDR2 YNNKEL (reference sequence). CDR3 sequence: CASSQRGSGQPQHF. The CDR3, as DNA: TGTGCCAGCAGCCAAAGAGGGTCCGGTCAGCCCCAGCATTTT.

In DNA, the CDR3 is TGTGCCAGCAGCTTAGGCGGGGCAGGGATGAATGGCTACACCTTC. It yields the protein CASSLGGAGMNGYTF. This chain links TRBV7-2 with TRBJ1-2; possibly TRBD1 for D (5 bases). From germline, CDR1 is SGHTA and CDR2 FQGNSA. This CDR3 is 15 amino acids long. V gave up 1 base and J gave up 6 bases, with 15 bases separating them.